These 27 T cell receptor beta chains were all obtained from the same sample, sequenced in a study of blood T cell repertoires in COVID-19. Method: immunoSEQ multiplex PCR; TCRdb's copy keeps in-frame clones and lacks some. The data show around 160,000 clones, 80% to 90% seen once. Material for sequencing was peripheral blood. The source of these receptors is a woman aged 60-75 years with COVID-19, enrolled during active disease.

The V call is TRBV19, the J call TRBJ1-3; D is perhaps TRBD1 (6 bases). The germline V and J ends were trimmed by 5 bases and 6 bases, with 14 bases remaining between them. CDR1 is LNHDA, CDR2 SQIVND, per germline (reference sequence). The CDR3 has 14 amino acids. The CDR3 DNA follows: TGTGCCAGTAGTGTGGGACACTTTCTAAACACCATATATTTT. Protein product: CASSVGHFLNTIYF.

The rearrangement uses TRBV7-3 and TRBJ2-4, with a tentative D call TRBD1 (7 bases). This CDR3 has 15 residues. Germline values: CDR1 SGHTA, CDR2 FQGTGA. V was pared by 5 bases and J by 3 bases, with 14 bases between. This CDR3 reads CASSPRGDGKNIQYF. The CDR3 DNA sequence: TGTGCCAGCAGCCCCAGGGGGGATGGCAAAAACATTCAGTACTTC.

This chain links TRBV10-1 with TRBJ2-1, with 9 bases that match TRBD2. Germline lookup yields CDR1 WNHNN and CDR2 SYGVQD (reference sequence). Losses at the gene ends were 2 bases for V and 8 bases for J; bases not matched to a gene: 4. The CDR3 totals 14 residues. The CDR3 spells CASSEAGGPDEQFF. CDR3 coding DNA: TGCGCCAGCAGTGAGGCGGGGGGGCCGGATGAGCAGTTCTTC.

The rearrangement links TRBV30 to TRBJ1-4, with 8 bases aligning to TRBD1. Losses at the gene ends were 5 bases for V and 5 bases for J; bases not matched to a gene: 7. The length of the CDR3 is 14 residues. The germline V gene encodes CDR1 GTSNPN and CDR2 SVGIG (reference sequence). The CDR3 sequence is CAWGRQGQNEKLFF. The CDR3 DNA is TGTGCCTGGGGCCGACAGGGGCAAAATGAAAAACTGTTTTTT.

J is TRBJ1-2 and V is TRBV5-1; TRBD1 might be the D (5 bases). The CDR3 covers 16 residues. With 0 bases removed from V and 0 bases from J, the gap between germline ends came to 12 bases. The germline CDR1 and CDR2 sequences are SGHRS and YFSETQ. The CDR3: CASSLAVQGTNYGYTF. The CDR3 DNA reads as TGCGCCAGCAGCTTGGCCGTCCAGGGAACTAACTATGGCTACACCTTC.

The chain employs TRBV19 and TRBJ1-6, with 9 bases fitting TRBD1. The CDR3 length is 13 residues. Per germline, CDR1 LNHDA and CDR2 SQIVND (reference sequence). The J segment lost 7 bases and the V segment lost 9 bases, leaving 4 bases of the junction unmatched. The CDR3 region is CASTGTGNSPLHF. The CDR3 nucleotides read TGTGCCAGCACCGGGACAGGGAATTCACCCCTCCACTTT.

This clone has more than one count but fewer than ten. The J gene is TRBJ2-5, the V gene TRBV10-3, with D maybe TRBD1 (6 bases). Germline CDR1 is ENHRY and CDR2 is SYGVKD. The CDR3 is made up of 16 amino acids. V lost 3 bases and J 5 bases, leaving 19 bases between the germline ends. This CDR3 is CAISDSLKQGGETQYF. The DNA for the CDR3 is TGTGCCATCAGTGACTCCTTGAAACAGGGCGGCGAGACCCAGTACTTC.

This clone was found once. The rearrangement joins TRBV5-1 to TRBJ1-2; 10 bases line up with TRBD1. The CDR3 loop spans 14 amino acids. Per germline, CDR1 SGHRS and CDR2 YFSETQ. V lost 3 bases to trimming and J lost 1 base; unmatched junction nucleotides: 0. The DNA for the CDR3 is TGCGCCAGCAGCTGGACAGGGGGTAACTATGGCTACACCTTC. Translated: CASSWTGGNYGYTF.

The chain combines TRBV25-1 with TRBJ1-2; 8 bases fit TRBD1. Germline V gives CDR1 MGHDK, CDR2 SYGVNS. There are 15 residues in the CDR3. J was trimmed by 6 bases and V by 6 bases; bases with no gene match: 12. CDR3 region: CASSPLPDREDGYTF. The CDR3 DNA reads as TGTGCCAGCAGCCCCCTCCCGGACAGGGAAGATGGCTACACCTTC.

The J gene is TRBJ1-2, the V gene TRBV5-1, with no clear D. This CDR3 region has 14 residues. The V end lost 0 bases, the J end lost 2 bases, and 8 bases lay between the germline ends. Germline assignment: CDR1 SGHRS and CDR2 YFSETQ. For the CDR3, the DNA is TGCGCCAGCAGCTTGGCACCAGAAAACTATGGCTACACCTTC. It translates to CASSLAPENYGYTF. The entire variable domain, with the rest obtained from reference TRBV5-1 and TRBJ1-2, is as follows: KAGVTQTPRYLIKTRGQQVTLSCSPISGHRSVSWYQQTPGQGLQFLFEYFSETQRNKGNFPGRFSGRQFSNSRSEMNVSTLELGDSALYLCASSLAPENYGYTFGSGTRLTVV.

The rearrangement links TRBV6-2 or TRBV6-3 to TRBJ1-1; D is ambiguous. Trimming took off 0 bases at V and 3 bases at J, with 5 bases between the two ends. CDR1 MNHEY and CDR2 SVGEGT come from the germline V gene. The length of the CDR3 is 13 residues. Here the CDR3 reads CASSYSLDTEAFF. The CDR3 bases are TGTGCCAGCAGTTACTCGCTAGACACTGAAGCTTTCTTT.

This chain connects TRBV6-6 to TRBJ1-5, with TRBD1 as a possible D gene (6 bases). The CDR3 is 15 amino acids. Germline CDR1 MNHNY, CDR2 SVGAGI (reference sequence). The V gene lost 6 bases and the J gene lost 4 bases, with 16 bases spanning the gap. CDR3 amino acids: CASSPRGGGNQPQHF. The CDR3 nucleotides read TGTGCCAGCAGCCCCCGCGGGGGCGGGAATCAGCCCCAGCATTTT.

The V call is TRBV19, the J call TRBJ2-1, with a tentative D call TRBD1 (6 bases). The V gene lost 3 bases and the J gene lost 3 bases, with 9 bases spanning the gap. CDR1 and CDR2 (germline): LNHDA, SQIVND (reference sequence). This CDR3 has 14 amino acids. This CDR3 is CASSIQGSYNEQFF. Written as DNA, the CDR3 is TGTGCCAGTAGTATCCAGGGGAGCTACAATGAGCAGTTCTTC. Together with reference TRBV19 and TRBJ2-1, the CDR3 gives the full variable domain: DGGITQSPKYLFRKEGQNVTLSCEQNLNHDAMYWYRQDPGQGLRLIYYSQIVNDFQKGDIAEGYSVSREKKESFPLTVTSAQKNPTAFYLCASSIQGSYNEQFFGPGTRLTVL.

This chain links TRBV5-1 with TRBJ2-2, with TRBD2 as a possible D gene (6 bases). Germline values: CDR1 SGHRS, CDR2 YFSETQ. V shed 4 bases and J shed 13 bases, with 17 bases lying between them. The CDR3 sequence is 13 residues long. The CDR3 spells CASSLGLLLGLFF. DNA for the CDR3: TGCGCCAGCAGCCTGGGACTCCTACTCGGGCTGTTTTTT.

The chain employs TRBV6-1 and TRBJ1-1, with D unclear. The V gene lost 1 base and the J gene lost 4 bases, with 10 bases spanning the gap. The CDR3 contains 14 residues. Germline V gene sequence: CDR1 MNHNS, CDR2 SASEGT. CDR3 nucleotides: TGTGCCAGCAGTGAAGTTCTTCCGGGCACTGAAGCTTTCTTT. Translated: CASSEVLPGTEAFF.

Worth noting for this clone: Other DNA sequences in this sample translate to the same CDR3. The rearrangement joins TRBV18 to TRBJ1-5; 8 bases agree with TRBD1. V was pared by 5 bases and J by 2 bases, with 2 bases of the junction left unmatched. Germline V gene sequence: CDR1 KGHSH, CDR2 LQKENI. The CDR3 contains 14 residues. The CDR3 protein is CASSSGGGNQPQHF. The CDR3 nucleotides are TGTGCCAGCTCATCAGGGGGCGGCAATCAGCCCCAGCATTTT.

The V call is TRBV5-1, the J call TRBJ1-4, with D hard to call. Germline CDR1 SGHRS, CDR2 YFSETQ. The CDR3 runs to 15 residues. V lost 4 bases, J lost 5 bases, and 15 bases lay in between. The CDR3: CASSPGLGENEKLFF. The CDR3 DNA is TGCGCCAGCAGCCCCGGATTGGGAGAGAATGAAAAACTGTTTTTT.

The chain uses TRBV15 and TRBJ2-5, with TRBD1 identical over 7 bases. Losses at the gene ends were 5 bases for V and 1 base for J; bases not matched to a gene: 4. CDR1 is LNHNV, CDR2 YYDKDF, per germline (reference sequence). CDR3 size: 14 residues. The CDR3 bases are TGTGCCACCAGCCGGGACAGAACCCAAGAGACCCAGTACTTC. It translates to CATSRDRTQETQYF.

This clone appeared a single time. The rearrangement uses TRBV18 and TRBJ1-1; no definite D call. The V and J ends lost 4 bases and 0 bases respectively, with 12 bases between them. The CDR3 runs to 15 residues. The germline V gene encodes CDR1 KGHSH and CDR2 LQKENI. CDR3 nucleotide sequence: TGTGCCAGCTCACTACAGACGACGTTGAACACTGAAGCTTTCTTT. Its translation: CASSLQTTLNTEAFF.

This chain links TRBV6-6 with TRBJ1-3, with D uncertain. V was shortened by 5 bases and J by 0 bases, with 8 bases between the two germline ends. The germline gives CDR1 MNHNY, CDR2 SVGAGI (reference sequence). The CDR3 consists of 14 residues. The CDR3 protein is CASSQQISGNTIYF. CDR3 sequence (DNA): TGTGCCAGCAGTCAACAGATCTCTGGAAACACCATATATTTT.

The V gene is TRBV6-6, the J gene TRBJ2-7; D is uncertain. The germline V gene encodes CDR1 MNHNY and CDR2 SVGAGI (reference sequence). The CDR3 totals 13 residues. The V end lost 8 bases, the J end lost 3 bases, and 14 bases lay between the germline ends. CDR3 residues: CASRTAASYEQYF. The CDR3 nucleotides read TGTGCCAGCCGTACGGCGGCTAGCTACGAGCAGTACTTC.

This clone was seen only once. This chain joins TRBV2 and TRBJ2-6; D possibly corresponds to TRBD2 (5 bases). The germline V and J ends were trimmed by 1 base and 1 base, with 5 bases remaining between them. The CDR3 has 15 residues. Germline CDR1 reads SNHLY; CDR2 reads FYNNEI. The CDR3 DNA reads TGTGCCAGCAGTGAAGGGGAGTCTGGGGCCAACGTCCTGACTTTC. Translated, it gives CASSEGESGANVLTF.

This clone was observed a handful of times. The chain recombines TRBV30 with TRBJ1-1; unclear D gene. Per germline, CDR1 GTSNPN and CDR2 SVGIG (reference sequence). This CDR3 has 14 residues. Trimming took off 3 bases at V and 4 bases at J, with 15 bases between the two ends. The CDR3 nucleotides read TGTGCCTGGAGCCAACAGAGGAGGAGCACTGAAGCTTTCTTT. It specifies CAWSQQRRSTEAFF.

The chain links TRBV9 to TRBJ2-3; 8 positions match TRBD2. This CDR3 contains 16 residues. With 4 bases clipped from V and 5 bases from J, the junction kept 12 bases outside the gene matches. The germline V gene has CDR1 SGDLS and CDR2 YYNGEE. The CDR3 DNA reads TGTGCCAGCAGCCCCCATGGCGGGGGGCGGGGAGATACGCAGTATTTT. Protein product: CASSPHGGGRGDTQYF.

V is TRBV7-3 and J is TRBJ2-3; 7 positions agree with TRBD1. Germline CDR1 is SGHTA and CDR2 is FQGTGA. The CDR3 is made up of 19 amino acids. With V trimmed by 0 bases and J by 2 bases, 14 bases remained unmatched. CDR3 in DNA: TGTGCCAGCAGCTTAACTTCACAGGGGCCGGGGATCTACACAGATACGCAGTATTTT. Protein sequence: CASSLTSQGPGIYTDTQYF. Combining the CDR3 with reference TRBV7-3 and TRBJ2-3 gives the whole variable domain GAGVSQTPSNKVTEKGKYVELRCDPISGHTALYWYRQSLGQGPEFLIYFQGTGAADDSGLPNDRFFAVRPEGSVSTLKIQRTERGDSAVYLCASSLTSQGPGIYTDTQYFGPGTRLTVL.

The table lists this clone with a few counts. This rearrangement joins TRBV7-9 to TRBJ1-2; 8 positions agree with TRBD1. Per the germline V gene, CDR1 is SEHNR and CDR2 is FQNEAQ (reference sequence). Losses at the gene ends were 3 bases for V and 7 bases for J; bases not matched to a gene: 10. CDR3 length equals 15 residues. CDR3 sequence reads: CASSFTLTGESGYTF. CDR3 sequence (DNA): TGTGCCAGCAGCTTCACCCTGACAGGGGAAAGTGGCTACACCTTC.

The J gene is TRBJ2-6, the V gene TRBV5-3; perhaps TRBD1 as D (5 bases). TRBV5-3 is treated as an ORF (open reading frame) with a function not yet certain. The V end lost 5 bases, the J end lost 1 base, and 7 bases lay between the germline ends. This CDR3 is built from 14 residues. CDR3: CARSPGSGANVLTF. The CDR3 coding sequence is TGTGCCAGAAGTCCAGGGTCTGGGGCCAACGTCCTGACTTTC.